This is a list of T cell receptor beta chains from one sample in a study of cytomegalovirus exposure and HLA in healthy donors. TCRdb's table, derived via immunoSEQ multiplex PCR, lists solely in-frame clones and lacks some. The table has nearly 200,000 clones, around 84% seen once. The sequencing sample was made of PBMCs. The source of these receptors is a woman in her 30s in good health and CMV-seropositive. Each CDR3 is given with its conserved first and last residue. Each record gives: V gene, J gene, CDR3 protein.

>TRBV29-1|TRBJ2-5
CSGASSFQETQYF
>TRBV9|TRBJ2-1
CASSVGVRGGNEQFF
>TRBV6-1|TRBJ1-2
CASSERDYGYTF
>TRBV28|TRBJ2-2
CASSPTSGSNTGELFF
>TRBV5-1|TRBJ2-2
CASSLGPAGGPANTGELFF
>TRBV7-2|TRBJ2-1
CASSSGTRGWHEQFF
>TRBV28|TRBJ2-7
CASSLYRANEQYF
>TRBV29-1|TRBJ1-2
CSVGGTFGYGYTF
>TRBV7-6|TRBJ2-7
CASSPDTGHDEQYF
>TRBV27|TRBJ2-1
CASSGGIINEQFF
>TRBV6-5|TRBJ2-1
CASNTKTGGNEQFF
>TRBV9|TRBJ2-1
CASSVNSGSYNEQFF
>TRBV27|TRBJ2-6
CASSLIAGANVLTF
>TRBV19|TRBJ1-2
CASSIAGQTNYGYTF
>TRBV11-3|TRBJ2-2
CASSSQRGTGELFF
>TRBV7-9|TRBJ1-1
CASSFSTEAFF
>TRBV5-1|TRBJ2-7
CASSPQSGRYEQYF
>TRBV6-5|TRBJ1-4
CASSPQGNSEKLFF
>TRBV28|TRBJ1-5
CASSLYGDQPQHF
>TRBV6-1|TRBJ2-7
CASTPNGGFDEQYF
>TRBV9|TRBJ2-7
CASSTSGDTLYEQYF
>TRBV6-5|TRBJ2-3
CASQADTDTQYF
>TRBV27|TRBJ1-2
CASRLQGDYGYTF
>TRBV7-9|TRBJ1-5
CASSLGAQPQHF
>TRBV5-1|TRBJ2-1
CASSPAQLAGFYNEQFF
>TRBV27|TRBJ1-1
CASSVRGQAFF
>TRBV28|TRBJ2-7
CASQTGTGGKGQYF
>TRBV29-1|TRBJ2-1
CSVVRQGAPNEQFF
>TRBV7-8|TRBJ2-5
CASSRGRVQETQYF
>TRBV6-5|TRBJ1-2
CASSRRTETTYGYTF
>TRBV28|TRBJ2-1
CASSPYEGYNEQFF
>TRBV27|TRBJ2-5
CASSLSTSGNRETQYF
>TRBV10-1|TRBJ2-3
CASSAGVGADTQYF
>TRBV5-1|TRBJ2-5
CASSLAAGVGETQYF
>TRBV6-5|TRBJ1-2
CASSYFSGDQGYTF
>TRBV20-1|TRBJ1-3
CSARDHSTIYF
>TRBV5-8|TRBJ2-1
CASTPGQGINEQFF
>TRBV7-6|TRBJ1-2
CASSLDHQVVGDGYTF
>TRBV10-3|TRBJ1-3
CAVTGMTGNTIYF
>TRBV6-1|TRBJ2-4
CASSVPDRVNIQYF
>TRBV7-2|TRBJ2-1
CASSLSLAGEYEQFF
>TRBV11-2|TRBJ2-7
CASSPTSGNYEQYF
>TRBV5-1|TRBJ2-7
CASSLVGLAGDEQYF
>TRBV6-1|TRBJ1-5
CASSETGAHQPQHF
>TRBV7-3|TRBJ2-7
CASSLRGGQGFEQYF
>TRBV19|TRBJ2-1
CASSTSRDRRNEQFF
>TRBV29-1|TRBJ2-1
CSVPQWRGINEQFF
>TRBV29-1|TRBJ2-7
CSVEVVGDEQYF
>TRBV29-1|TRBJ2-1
CSVGTSGIYNEQFF
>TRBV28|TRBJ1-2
CASREGAYGYTF
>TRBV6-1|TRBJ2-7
CASSGRTGSKYEQYF
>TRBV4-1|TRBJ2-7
CASSQALLSYEQYF
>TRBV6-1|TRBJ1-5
CASSDGQHYQPQHF
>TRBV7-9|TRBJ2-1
CASSLDRGTDEQFF